Listed below are T cell receptor beta chains from one sample, sequenced in a study of cytomegalovirus exposure and HLA in healthy donors. The method was immunoSEQ multiplex PCR; TCRdb's version includes in-frame clones alone and lacks a portion of them. The data contain 85,000 to 100,000 clones, approximately 90% of them seen just once; the ten biggest clones take up around 2.5%. Sequencing input: PBMCs. Receptors originate from a young man in good health and CMV-seronegative. The CDR3 runs from the conserved cysteine through the conserved F or W. The order of the fields is J gene, clone size, D gene, V gene, CDR3 DNA, CDR3 protein. A D gene is named only where the DNA matches it firmly. Size tells how often a clone was seen (once, few, many) or the class of an expanded clone, and some rows leave it out.

TRBJ1-6,few,TRBD1,TRBV9,TGTGCCAGCAGCGTAGACACAGGGGATAATTCACCCCTCCACTTT,CASSVDTGDNSPLHF
TRBJ1-3,NA,NA,TRBV19,TGTGCCAGTAGTATAGGCAATGAGAGAAACGGAAACACCATATATTTT,CASSIGNERNGNTIYF
TRBJ2-1,few,TRBD1,TRBV7-9,TGTGCCAGCAGCTTACAGGGACAGGGTGACTCGATGGCGCAGTTCTTC,CASSLQGQGDSMAQFF
TRBJ2-1,NA,NA,TRBV21-1,TGTGCCAGCAGCAAAGATATAGGACTAGGGTACAATGAGCAGTTCTTC,CASSKDIGLGYNEQFF
TRBJ1-5,NA,NA,TRBV28,TGTGCCAGTAAAGCAAACTTAGATGGCAATCAGCCCCAGCATTTT,CASKANLDGNQPQHF
TRBJ2-3,NA,NA,TRBV29-1,TGCAGAGCAGCAGGGGTCAATACAGATACGCAGTATTTT,CRAAGVNTDTQYF
TRBJ2-7,once,TRBD1,TRBV6-5,TGTGCCAGCACCCCCCGCAACAGGGGGTACGAGCAGTACTTC,CASTPRNRGYEQYF
TRBJ2-1,few,TRBD2,TRBV5-1,TGCGCCAGCAGCCTTACTAGCGGGGGTTACAATGAGCAGTTCTTC,CASSLTSGGYNEQFF
TRBJ2-7,NA,NA,TRBV6-1,TGTGCCAGCAGTGAGCTGGCTCCCTACGAGCAGTACTTC,CASSELAPYEQYF
TRBJ2-3,NA,TRBD2,TRBV28,TGTGCCAGCAGTCTAGAAGCGGGAGGGCCCCGAGATACGCAGTATTTT,CASSLEAGGPRDTQYF
TRBJ1-1,few,NA,TRBV6-5,TGTGCCAGCAGTTACTCGAACAGTATGAACACTGAAGCTTTCTTT,CASSYSNSMNTEAFF
TRBJ1-1,NA,TRBD1,TRBV29-1,TGCAGCGTTACAACCGGGACAGTGAACACTGAAGCTTTCTTT,CSVTTGTVNTEAFF
TRBJ2-1,NA,TRBD1,TRBV6-1,TGTGCCAGCACCAGACAGGGATTTAGTTGGGATGAGCAGTTCTTC,CASTRQGFSWDEQFF
TRBJ2-6,NA,TRBD2,TRBV5-4,TGTGCCAGCAGCCCGGGGGGTGCTGGGGCCAACGTCCTGACTTTC,CASSPGGAGANVLTF
TRBJ2-1,NA,TRBD2,TRBV5-1,TGCGCCAGCAGCTTACTAGCGGGAGCCCTCAATGAGCAGTTCTTC,CASSLLAGALNEQFF
TRBJ2-2,NA,NA,TRBV5-1,TGCGCCAGCACCCTCACCTACGTGGAGCTGTTTTTT,CASTLTYVELFF
TRBJ2-7,NA,TRBD1,TRBV28,TGTGCCAGCAGCCGACAGGGGCTCCTATACGAGCAGTACTTC,CASSRQGLLYEQYF
TRBJ2-3,once,NA,TRBV7-2,TGTGCCAGCAGCCGGGTCTTAGTTCAAGCGGGTTTACGCACAGATACGCAGTATTTT,CASSRVLVQAGLRTDTQYF
TRBJ1-1,NA,TRBD1,TRBV4-3,TGCGCCAGCAGCCAGTACGACAGGGATGTTGAAGCTTTCTTT,CASSQYDRDVEAFF
TRBJ1-1,NA,NA,TRBV7-9,TGTGCCAGCTCCCTTTCCGGGGGGGCGAACACTGAAGCTTTCTTT,CASSLSGGANTEAFF
TRBJ2-7,NA,NA,TRBV5-4,TGTGCCAGCAGCTTGGCTCCGGGAGAGGGCTACGAGCAGTACTTC,CASSLAPGEGYEQYF
TRBJ2-7,NA,TRBD2,TRBV7-9,TGTGCCAGCAGCCCCCCCCTCCGAGCGGGAGGTTTTCTGGCGTACTTC,CASSPPLRAGGFLAYF
TRBJ2-1,NA,TRBD1,TRBV28,TGTGCCAGCAGTTCGACAGGGACCCACAATGAGCAGTTCTTC,CASSSTGTHNEQFF
TRBJ2-1,NA,TRBD2,TRBV30,TGTGCCTGGAGTAGCGGGAGTCCGTATGAGCAGTTCTTC,CAWSSGSPYEQFF
TRBJ2-2,NA,TRBD2,TRBV7-2,TGTGCCAGCAGACATAACTCACTAGCGACCGGGGAGCTGTTTTTT,CASRHNSLATGELFF
TRBJ2-3,NA,TRBD2,TRBV7-9,TGTGCCAGCAGCTTAGCTGGACTAGCTGATACGCAGTATTTT,CASSLAGLADTQYF
TRBJ1-3,NA,NA,TRBV28,TGTGCCAGCAGTTCATATACATACTCTGGAAACACCATATATTTT,CASSSYTYSGNTIYF
TRBJ1-2,NA,NA,TRBV6-6,TGTGCCAGCAGTTACGGGGGCCAGGAGTCTGGCTACACCTTC,CASSYGGQESGYTF
TRBJ2-1,NA,NA,TRBV19,TGTGCCAGTAGGGGCGGAGGTGAGCAGTTCTTC,CASRGGGEQFF
TRBJ2-3,NA,TRBD2,TRBV5-1,TGCGCCAGCAGCTTGGCCTACAGCGGGAGGGCCCTAGATACGCAGTATTTT,CASSLAYSGRALDTQYF
TRBJ2-1,once,TRBD2,TRBV5-1,TGCGCCAGCAGCTTGGGGCTAGCGGCGGGTGTAGAGCAGTTCTTC,CASSLGLAAGVEQFF
TRBJ1-1,NA,NA,TRBV6-5,TGTGCCAGCAGGATTAAAACAGCTATGAACACTGAAGCTTTCTTT,CASRIKTAMNTEAFF
TRBJ2-4,once,TRBD1,TRBV28,TGTGCCAGCAACACAGGGGCAGCCAAAAACATTCAGTACTTC,CASNTGAAKNIQYF
TRBJ2-7,NA,TRBD1,TRBV7-6,TGTGCCAGCAGCTTATTAGGCTTACAGGGGACCAGCGAGCAGTACTTC,CASSLLGLQGTSEQYF
TRBJ1-1,NA,NA,TRBV7-2,TGTGCCAGCAGCCTCGGACAGACCTATTTTAACACTGAAGCTTTCTTT,CASSLGQTYFNTEAFF
TRBJ1-5,NA,NA,TRBV7-2,TGTGCCAGCAGCCCCGGACCAGGGGGCAATCAGCCCCAGCATTTT,CASSPGPGGNQPQHF
TRBJ2-1,NA,TRBD2,TRBV4-2,TGTGCCAGCAGCGTTCGAGCGGGAGGTACTGAGCAGTTCTTC,CASSVRAGGTEQFF
TRBJ2-6,NA,NA,TRBV7-2,TGTGCCAGCAGCCGTAGGTCGGCGGGACTTAACGTCCTGACTTTC,CASSRRSAGLNVLTF
TRBJ2-2,NA,NA,TRBV18,TGTGCCAGCTCACTCCAGGGTTCCGGGGAGCTGTTTTTT,CASSLQGSGELFF
TRBJ2-1,NA,TRBD1,TRBV7-9,TGTGCCAGCAGCCCCTGGGACAGGGAATACGAGCAGTTCTTC,CASSPWDREYEQFF
TRBJ2-1,NA,TRBD1,TRBV7-6,TGTGCCAGCAGCCCGGGACAGGAATACTTCGGTGAGCAGTTCTTC,CASSPGQEYFGEQFF
TRBJ2-5,NA,TRBD2,TRBV6-1,TGTGCCAGCAGTGAAGAGGAGAGACTAGCGGGAGTTCGAGAGACCCAGTACTTC,CASSEEERLAGVRETQYF
TRBJ2-7,NA,TRBD1,TRBV5-4,TGTGCCAGCAGCTCGGACAGGTTCTACGAGCAGTACTTC,CASSSDRFYEQYF
TRBJ2-5,few,TRBD1,TRBV29-1,TGCAGCGTACGGACAGGGGGGAGAGTTCATCAAGAGACCCAGTACTTC,CSVRTGGRVHQETQYF
TRBJ2-7,NA,TRBD2,TRBV13,TGTGCCAGCAGCCCTAGCGGGACCTACGAGCAGTACTTC,CASSPSGTYEQYF
TRBJ2-7,NA,NA,TRBV6-5,TGTGCCAGCAACGACAGGACCTACGAGCAGTACTTC,CASNDRTYEQYF
TRBJ2-1,NA,TRBD1,TRBV5-1,TGCGCCAGCAGCTTGGCGGAAAGGACAGGTTACAATGAGCAGTTCTTC,CASSLAERTGYNEQFF
TRBJ1-2,NA,NA,TRBV9,TGTGCCAGCAGCTTCCTGGGAGGTGGCTACACCTTC,CASSFLGGGYTF
TRBJ2-2,NA,TRBD1,TRBV25-1,TGTGCCAGCAGAAGACAGGGTCCAGCCGGGGAGCTGTTTTTT,CASRRQGPAGELFF
TRBJ2-3,NA,NA,TRBV29-1,TGCAGCGTTGATGGGGGGGCGCAGAGAGATACGCAGTATTTT,CSVDGGAQRDTQYF
TRBJ1-1,NA,TRBD1,TRBV2,TGTGCCAGCAGATTAGGACAGGAAACTGAAGCTTTCTTT,CASRLGQETEAFF
TRBJ1-4,NA,NA,TRBV4-2,TGTGCCAGCAGCCAGAGACTGCTTAATGAAAAACTGTTTTTT,CASSQRLLNEKLFF
TRBJ2-2,NA,TRBD1,TRBV6-5,TGTGCCAGCGGACAGGGGTGGACCGGGGAGCTGTTTTTT,CASGQGWTGELFF
TRBJ1-4,NA,NA,TRBV7-9,TGTGCCAGCAGCCGCGACAGCAGTAATGAAAAACTGTTTTTT,CASSRDSSNEKLFF
TRBJ1-3,NA,TRBD1,TRBV5-1,TGCGCCAGCAGCGATGGGACAGGCGGTTTTTGGAGGAACACCATATATTTT,CASSDGTGGFWRNTIYF